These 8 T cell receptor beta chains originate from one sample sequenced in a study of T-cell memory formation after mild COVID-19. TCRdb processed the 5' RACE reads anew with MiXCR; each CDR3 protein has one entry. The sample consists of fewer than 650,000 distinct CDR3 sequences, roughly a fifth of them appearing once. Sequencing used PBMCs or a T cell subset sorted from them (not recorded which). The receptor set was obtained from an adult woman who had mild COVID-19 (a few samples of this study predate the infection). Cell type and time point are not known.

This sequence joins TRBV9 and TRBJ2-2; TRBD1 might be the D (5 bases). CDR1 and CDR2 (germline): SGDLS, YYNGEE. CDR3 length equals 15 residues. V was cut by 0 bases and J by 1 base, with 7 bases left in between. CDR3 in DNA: TGTGCCAGCAGCGTAGGCAGGGAGAACACCGGGGAGCTGTTTTTT. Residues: CASSVGRENTGELFF.

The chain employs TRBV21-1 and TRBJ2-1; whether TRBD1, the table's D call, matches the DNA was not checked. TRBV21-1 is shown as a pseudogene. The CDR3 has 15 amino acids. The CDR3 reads CASSTGTAGFNEQFF. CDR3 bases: TGTGCCAGCAGCACCGGGACCGCCGGATTCAATGAGCAGTTCTTC.

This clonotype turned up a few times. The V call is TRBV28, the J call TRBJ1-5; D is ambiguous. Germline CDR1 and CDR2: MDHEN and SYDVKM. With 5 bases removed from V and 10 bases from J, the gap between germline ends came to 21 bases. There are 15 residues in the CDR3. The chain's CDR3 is CASSPDLASHIPQHF. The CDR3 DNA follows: TGTGCCAGCAGTCCGGACCTCGCCAGTCATATACCCCAGCATTTT.

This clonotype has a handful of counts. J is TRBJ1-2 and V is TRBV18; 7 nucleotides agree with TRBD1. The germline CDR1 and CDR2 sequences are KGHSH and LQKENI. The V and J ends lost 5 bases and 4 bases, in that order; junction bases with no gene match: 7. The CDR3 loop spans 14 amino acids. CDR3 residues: CASSSGGRSYGYTF. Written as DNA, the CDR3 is TGTGCCAGCTCATCAGGGGGTCGCAGCTATGGCTACACCTTC.

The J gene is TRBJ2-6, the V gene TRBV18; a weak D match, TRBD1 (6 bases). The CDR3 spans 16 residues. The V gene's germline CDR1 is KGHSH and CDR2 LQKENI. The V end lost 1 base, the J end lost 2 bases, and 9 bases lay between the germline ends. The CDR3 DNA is TGTGCCAGCTCACCACGGGCAGGGGCTGGGGCCAACGTCCTGACTTTC. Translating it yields CASSPRAGAGANVLTF.

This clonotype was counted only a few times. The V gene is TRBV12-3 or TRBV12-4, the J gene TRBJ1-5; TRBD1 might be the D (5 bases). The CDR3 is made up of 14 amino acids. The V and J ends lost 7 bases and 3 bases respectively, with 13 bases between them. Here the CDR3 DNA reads TGTGCCAGCACTTTCTGGGGACTCAATCAGCCCCAGCATTTT. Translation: CASTFWGLNQPQHF.

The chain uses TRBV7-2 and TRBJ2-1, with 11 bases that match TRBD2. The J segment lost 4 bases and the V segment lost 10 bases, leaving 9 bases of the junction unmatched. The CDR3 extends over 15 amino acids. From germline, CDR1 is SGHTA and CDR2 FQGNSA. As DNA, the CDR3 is TGTGCCATACGACTAGCGGGGTTGTCTTACAATGAGCAGTTCTTC. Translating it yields CAIRLAGLSYNEQFF.

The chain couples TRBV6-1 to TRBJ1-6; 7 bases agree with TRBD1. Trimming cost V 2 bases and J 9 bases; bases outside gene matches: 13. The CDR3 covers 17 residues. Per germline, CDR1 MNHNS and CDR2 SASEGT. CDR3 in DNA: TGTGCCAGCAGTGAACTCGACCCCGGGACAGTCGGTTCACCCCTCCACTTT. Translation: CASSELDPGTVGSPLHF.